The 30 T cell receptor beta chains below were found in one sample sequenced in a study of TIL therapy for anti-PD-1-resistant metastatic lung cancer. The immunoSEQ assay was v3. Using immunoSEQ multiplex PCR, the repertoire was profiled, and TCRdb retains in-frame clones only, with some absent. Of 55,000 to 65,000 clones in the sample, around four fifths were seen once. Time point specified: pre-treatment sample, taken before nivolumab and TIL therapy. The sequences come from blood, collected at baseline. These receptors were taken from a person aged 25-79 years with non-small cell lung cancer.

The V call is TRBV7-8, the J call TRBJ1-1; no clear D. V was shortened by 6 bases and J by 9 bases, with 14 bases between the two germline ends. This CDR3 is built from 12 residues. CDR1 is SGHVS and CDR2 is FQNEAQ in the germline V gene. The CDR3 loop reads CASRPPGIQAFF. The DNA for the CDR3 is TGTGCCAGCAGGCCCCCTGGCATACAAGCTTTCTTT.

V is TRBV7-2 and J is TRBJ1-6, with unresolved D. This CDR3 has 12 amino acids. Trimming removed 5 bases at V and 10 bases at J, with 9 bases between. Germline CDR1 reads SGHTA; CDR2 reads FQGNSA. This CDR3 is CASSSNGSPLHF. CDR3 DNA: TGTGCCAGCAGCAGCAACGGCTCACCCCTCCACTTT.

V and J are TRBV29-1 and TRBJ1-5, with D perhaps TRBD1 (5 bases). The V end lost 4 bases, the J end lost 11 bases, and 15 bases lay between the germline ends. CDR1 and CDR2 from the germline V gene are SQVTM and ANQGSEA. The CDR3 spans 12 residues. CDR3 bases: TGCAGCGTTGTATCCGGGGAAGGGGCCCAGCATTTT. This sequence encodes CSVVSGEGAQHF.

The CDR3 region has the DNA TGTGCCAGCAGCCAACCCTGGGGGAAGTCGAACACCGGGGAGCTGTTTTTT. This translates into CASSQPWGKSNTGELFF. This chain links TRBV14 with TRBJ2-2, with D perhaps being TRBD1 or TRBD2 (5 bases each). CDR1 is SGHDN, CDR2 FVKESK, per germline. V shed 2 bases and J shed 0 bases, with 13 bases lying between them. The CDR3 length is 17 residues.

The J gene is TRBJ1-1, the V gene TRBV30; no clear D gene. Trimming took off 0 bases at V and 4 bases at J, with 12 bases between the two ends. Germline V CDR1 and CDR2: GTSNPN, SVGIG (reference sequence). This CDR3 is built from 14 residues. The CDR3 spells CAWSVFEGSTEAFF. The CDR3 bases are TGTGCCTGGAGTGTGTTCGAAGGTTCCACTGAAGCTTTCTTT.

The CDR3 bases are TGCAGTGCCTCACGGTGGGGGGAGCTGTTTTTT. Protein product: CSASRWGELFF. This sequence joins TRBV20-1 and TRBJ2-2; no reliable D call. Trimming shortened V by 6 bases and J by 8 bases, and 10 bases separated the two germline ends. CDR3 length equals 11 residues. Germline loops: CDR1 DFQATT, CDR2 SNEGSKA (reference sequence).

V and J are TRBV5-1 and TRBJ2-7, with D possibly matching TRBD2 (5 bases). The germline V and J ends were trimmed by 3 bases and 2 bases, with 24 bases remaining between them. From germline, CDR1 is SGHRS and CDR2 YFSETQ. The CDR3 sequence is 18 residues long. Here the CDR3 reads CASSSAGGQSGRPYEQYF. The DNA of the CDR3 is TGCGCCAGCAGCTCTGCTGGCGGGCAGTCTGGTCGCCCCTACGAGCAGTACTTC.

The gene calls are TRBV6-1 and TRBJ2-2, with 8 bases fitting TRBD2. Germline V gives CDR1 MNHNS, CDR2 SASEGT. The CDR3 is 16 amino acids. With V trimmed by 3 bases and J by 4 bases, 7 bases remained unmatched. CDR3 in DNA: TGTGCCAGCAGTGAGTTGCCCGGGACTAGCACCGGGGAGCTGTTTTTT. It specifies CASSELPGTSTGELFF.

This sequence joins TRBV19 and TRBJ2-6, with 8 bases identical to TRBD1. CDR1 LNHDA and CDR2 SQIVND come from the germline V gene (reference sequence). CDR3 size: 17 residues. The V gene end was trimmed by 5 bases and the J gene end by 4 bases; junction bases not matched to a gene: 10. This CDR3 is CASSPRGRQVGANVLTF. The DNA for the CDR3 is TGTGCCAGTAGTCCCAGGGGGCGTCAGGTGGGGGCCAACGTCCTGACTTTC. Drawing the rest from reference TRBV19 and TRBJ2-6, the complete variable domain is DGGITQSPKYLFRKEGQNVTLSCEQNLNHDAMYWYRQDPGQGLRLIYYSQIVNDFQKGDIAEGYSVSREKKESFPLTVTSAQKNPTAFYLCASSPRGRQVGANVLTFGAGSRLTVL.

The CDR3 reads CASSLGGGGGTDTQYF. The CDR3 nucleotides read TGTGCCAGCAGCTTAGGAGGCGGGGGAGGCACAGATACGCAGTATTTT. This sequence joins TRBV7-9 and TRBJ2-3; 7 bases map to TRBD2. The CDR3 covers 16 residues. The germline V gene has CDR1 SEHNR and CDR2 FQNEAQ (reference sequence). J lost 1 base, V lost 1 base, and 5 bases had no gene match.

The chain couples TRBV15 to TRBJ2-3, with TRBD2 identical over 9 bases. The CDR3 consists of 16 residues. V was clipped by 5 bases and J by 4 bases; unmatched bases: 10. Germline lookup yields CDR1 LNHNV and CDR2 YYDKDF (reference sequence). CDR3 sequence reads: CATSDRASGAPDTQYF. The CDR3, as DNA: TGTGCCACCAGCGATCGAGCTAGCGGGGCCCCAGATACGCAGTATTTT. The whole variable domain, filled in from reference TRBV15 and TRBJ2-3, reads DAMVIQNPRYQVTQFGKPVTLSCSQTLNHNVMYWYQQKSSQAPKLLFHYYDKDFNNEADTPDNFQSRRPNTSFCFLDIRSPGLGDTAMYLCATSDRASGAPDTQYFGPGTRLTVL.

The chain combines TRBV6-4 with TRBJ2-2; 9 bases match TRBD2. CDR1 and CDR2 from the germline V gene are MRHNA and SNTAGT. The CDR3 spans 15 residues. J gave up 1 base and V 5 bases, and 2 bases lay outside the gene matches. CDR3 nucleotides: TGTGCCAGCAGTATGACTAGCGGGAACACCGGGGAGCTGTTTTTT. It yields the protein CASSMTSGNTGELFF.

This chain joins TRBV29-1 and TRBJ2-7; 11 bases are shared with TRBD1. The junction had 3 bases not matched to a gene; V was cut back by 3 bases and J by 2 bases. CDR3 size: 14 residues. Germline V lookup: CDR1 SQVTM, CDR2 ANQGSEA. The CDR3 protein is CSVEGTGGTYEQYF. CDR3 DNA: TGCAGCGTTGAGGGGACAGGGGGAACCTACGAGCAGTACTTC.

V is TRBV9 and J is TRBJ2-7, with 9 bases identical to TRBD2. The CDR3 is 15 residues long. Germline CDR1 and CDR2: SGDLS and YYNGEE. Trimming at V came to 3 bases and at J to 7 bases, leaving 11 bases not matched to a gene. The CDR3, as DNA: TGTGCCAGCAGCGGGACTAGCGCCCGAGCGGGGGAGCAGTACTTC. This sequence encodes CASSGTSARAGEQYF.

There are a few counts of this clone. This rearrangement joins TRBV30 to TRBJ2-2; D is undetermined. V dropped 7 bases and J dropped 2 bases, with 11 bases sitting between them. Germline V gene sequence: CDR1 GTSNPN, CDR2 SVGIG (reference sequence). CDR3 length: 13 amino acids. CDR3: CAFAWGNTGELFF. CDR3 nucleotides: TGTGCCTTCGCCTGGGGTAACACCGGGGAGCTGTTTTTT.

The chain uses TRBV27 and TRBJ1-1; D gene uncertain. In germline, CDR1 is MNHEY, CDR2 SMNVEV (reference sequence). The CDR3 runs to 13 residues. V lost 7 bases, J lost 4 bases, and 13 bases lay in between. CDR3 sequence: CASTLRGGTEAFF. CDR3 sequence (DNA): TGTGCCAGCACCTTACGAGGAGGCACTGAAGCTTTCTTT.

V and J are TRBV6-1 and TRBJ2-6, with D perhaps being TRBD1 or TRBD2 (5 bases each). The V and J ends lost 3 bases and 2 bases respectively, with 23 bases between them. CDR3 length equals 20 residues. Germline V gene lookup returns CDR1 MNHNS and CDR2 SASEGT. DNA of the CDR3: TGTGCCAGCAGTGAGTTGCCGGGACGTCAAGGAGCTACTGGGGCCAACGTCCTGACTTTC. It translates to CASSELPGRQGATGANVLTF.

This clone occurred once. The chain employs TRBV7-8 and TRBJ2-3, with 9 positions matching TRBD2. This CDR3 spans 18 amino acids. Germline CDR1 and CDR2: SGHVS and FQNEAQ. Trimming cost V 5 bases and J 3 bases; bases outside gene matches: 15. CDR3 sequence: CASSDRGGGGARTDTQYF. CDR3 nucleotide sequence: TGTGCCAGCAGCGATAGAGGGGGCGGGGGGGCCAGGACAGATACGCAGTATTTT.

The chain employs TRBV4-3 and TRBJ2-5; TRBD2 agrees at 12 bases. CDR3 length: 15 residues. After removal of 3 bases from V and 8 bases from J, the junction contained 7 bases not matched to a gene. Germline assignment: CDR1 LGHNA and CDR2 YSLEER. CDR3 DNA: TGCGCCAGCAGCCAGGATCGGACTAGCGGGGCCACCCAGTACTTC. Protein sequence: CASSQDRTSGATQYF.

This clone occurred a few times. The chain is built from TRBV25-1 and TRBJ2-7, with D tentatively TRBD1 (5 bases). CDR1 is MGHDK and CDR2 is SYGVNS in the germline V gene. The CDR3 is 14 amino acids. V was cut by 2 bases and J by 5 bases, with 13 bases left in between. The CDR3 loop reads CASSERGTMDEQYF. The CDR3 region has the DNA TGTGCCAGCAGTGAAAGGGGTACCATGGACGAGCAGTACTTC.

This chain joins TRBV4-2 and TRBJ2-2; possibly TRBD1 or TRBD2 for D (5 bases each). The CDR3 covers 16 residues. Germline V gene lookup returns CDR1 LGHNA and CDR2 YNFKEQ. Deletions cut 0 bases from V and 9 bases from J, with 17 bases between. CDR3 protein: CASSQDSGTHRRELFF. The CDR3 coding sequence is TGTGCCAGCAGCCAAGATTCGGGGACGCACCGTAGGGAGCTGTTTTTT.

This clone was picked up a small number of times. This chain joins TRBV7-8 and TRBJ1-4; D possibly corresponds to TRBD1 (6 bases). Germline loops: CDR1 SGHVS, CDR2 FQNEAQ. The length of the CDR3 is 16 residues. Trimming shortened V by 8 bases and J by 3 bases, and 19 bases separated the two germline ends. CDR3 nucleotide sequence: TGTGCCAGCCCCTTCTTCTGGGCAGGGGCTAATGAAAAACTGTTTTTT. This codes for CASPFFWAGANEKLFF.

The J gene is TRBJ2-5, the V gene TRBV19, with D uncertain. CDR3 length equals 15 residues. V lost 1 base and J lost 1, with 10 bases in between. Per germline, CDR1 LNHDA and CDR2 SQIVND (reference sequence). This CDR3 reads CASSIGSVIQETQYF. CDR3 nucleotide sequence: TGTGCCAGTAGTATAGGGTCCGTCATCCAAGAGACCCAGTACTTC.

V is TRBV18 and J is TRBJ2-1; D tentatively reads TRBD1 or TRBD2 (5 bases each). This CDR3 has 16 amino acids. Per the germline V gene, CDR1 is KGHSH and CDR2 is LQKENI. The ends were cut back, 4 bases at V and 6 bases at J, with 19 bases in the middle. CDR3 sequence (DNA): TGTGCCAGCTCACTATCTCCTGGGGGATCTGGCAATGAGCAGTTCTTC. Protein product: CASSLSPGGSGNEQFF. The variable domain in full, completed from reference TRBV18 and TRBJ2-1, reads NAGVMQNPRHLVRRRGQEARLRCSPMKGHSHVYWYRQLPEEGLKFMVYLQKENIIDESGMPKERFSAEFPKEGPSILRIQQVVRGDSAAYFCASSLSPGGSGNEQFFGPGTRLTVL.

The V gene is TRBV19, the J gene TRBJ2-5; unclear D gene. The CDR3 spans 13 residues. Germline CDR1 and CDR2: LNHDA and SQIVND (reference sequence). Trimming shortened V by 7 bases and J by 2 bases, and 11 bases separated the two germline ends. In nucleotides, the CDR3 is TGTGCCAGTAATCAGGCCATTCAAGAGACCCAGTACTTC. Residues: CASNQAIQETQYF. Complete variable domain (other parts from reference TRBV19 and TRBJ2-5): DGGITQSPKYLFRKEGQNVTLSCEQNLNHDAMYWYRQDPGQGLRLIYYSQIVNDFQKGDIAEGYSVSREKKESFPLTVTSAQKNPTAFYLCASNQAIQETQYFGPGTRLLVL.

This rearrangement joins TRBV6-5 to TRBJ1-2, with D tentatively TRBD1 (5 bases). The V gene's germline CDR1 is MNHEY and CDR2 SVGAGI. Trimming pared 8 bases from V and 8 bases from J, leaving 18 bases between. This CDR3 comprises 13 residues. The CDR3 bases are TGTGCCAGCGCCACTAGGTGGGGGTCCGGCTACACCTTC. Translation: CASATRWGSGYTF.

The rearrangement links TRBV25-1 to TRBJ2-7, with D perhaps matching TRBD2 (6 bases). V gave up 3 bases and J gave up 2 bases, with 20 bases separating them. The CDR3 contains 17 residues. The germline CDR1 and CDR2 sequences are MGHDK and SYGVNS. The CDR3 region is CASSDLRSGTVTYEQYF. The CDR3 bases are TGTGCCAGCAGTGATCTTCGCTCCGGGACTGTAACCTACGAGCAGTACTTC.

The rearrangement joins TRBV7-2 to TRBJ1-6, with TRBD1 identical over 7 bases. V was pared by 3 bases and J by 9 bases, with 2 bases of the junction left unmatched. Germline loops: CDR1 SGHTA, CDR2 FQGNSA. There are 13 residues in the CDR3. The CDR3 protein is CASSFQGGSPLHF. The DNA of the CDR3 is TGTGCCAGCAGCTTCCAGGGGGGTTCACCCCTCCACTTT.

V gene TRBV19 combines with J gene TRBJ1-1; TRBD1 aligns across 8 bases. V was pared by 6 bases and J by 7 bases, with 10 bases of the junction left unmatched. Looked up from germline, CDR1 is LNHDA and CDR2 is SQIVND (reference sequence). The CDR3 length is 14 residues. This CDR3 reads CASSISSGTGEAFF. The CDR3 region has the DNA TGTGCCAGTAGCATCTCGTCCGGGACAGGTGAAGCTTTCTTT.

This chain uses TRBV25-1 with TRBJ2-2, with 13 bases matching TRBD2. Germline CDR1 MGHDK, CDR2 SYGVNS. J lost 7 bases, V lost 2 bases, and 10 bases had no gene match. This CDR3 region has 18 residues. The DNA of the CDR3 is TGTGCCAGCAGTGAAAGGGTCGGACTAGCGGGAGTTGGCGGGGAGCTGTTTTTT. This encodes CASSERVGLAGVGGELFF.